This T cell receptor beta chain comes out of a study of OX40 agonist ivuxolimab in advanced cancers. CDR3 size: 18 residues. V was shortened by 0 bases and J by 6 bases, with 20 bases between the two germline ends. CDR1 is MGHRA and CDR2 is YSYEKL in the germline V gene. Clones were sequenced by immunoSEQ multiplex PCR, and TCRdb holds only the in-frame ones, with some missing. Among roughly 48,000 clones listed, roughly 81% were seen once. This sequence joins TRBV4-1 and TRBJ2-2; TRBD1 might be the D (6 bases). The clonotype comes from an adult with an advanced solid tumor such as melanoma, head and neck, liver or kidney cancer. Sequenced here: CD4+ or CD8+ T cells sorted from blood, sampled in a trial of the OX40 agonist ivuxolimab. The DNA of the CDR3 is TGCGCCAGCAGCCAAGAGGAGTTTGGTGGGGGCGGTGCCGGGGAGCTGTTTTTT. Its translation is CASSQEEFGGGGAGELFF.